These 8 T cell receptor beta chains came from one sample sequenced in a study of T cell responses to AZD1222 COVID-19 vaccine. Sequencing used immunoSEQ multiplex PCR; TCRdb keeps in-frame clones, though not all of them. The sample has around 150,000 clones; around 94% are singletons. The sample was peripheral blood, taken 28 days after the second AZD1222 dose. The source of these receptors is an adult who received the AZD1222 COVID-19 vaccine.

Written as DNA, the CDR3 is TGTGCCAGCAGCTTAGATCCTAGAGGTGCAGATACGCAGTATTTT. The encoded protein is CASSLDPRGADTQYF. The chain combines TRBV7-2 with TRBJ2-3; D unclear. The CDR3 contains 15 residues. The germline V and J ends were trimmed by 1 base and 4 bases, with 12 bases remaining between them. Germline values: CDR1 SGHTA, CDR2 FQGNSA.

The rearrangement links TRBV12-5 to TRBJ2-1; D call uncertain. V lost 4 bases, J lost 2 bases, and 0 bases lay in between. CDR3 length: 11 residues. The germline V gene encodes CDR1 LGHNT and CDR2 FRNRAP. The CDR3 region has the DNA TGTGCTAGTGGTTCCTACAATGAGCAGTTCTTC. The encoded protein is CASGSYNEQFF.

The CDR3 spells CASSGPGTSVRYYNEQFF. Written as DNA, the CDR3 is TGTGCCAGTAGTGGTCCCGGGACTAGCGTTCGGTACTACAATGAGCAGTTCTTC. The chain recombines TRBV19 with TRBJ2-1, with TRBD2 matching 10 bases. Germline CDR1 and CDR2: LNHDA and SQIVND (reference sequence). With 5 bases clipped from V and 3 bases from J, the junction kept 13 bases outside the gene matches. This CDR3 spans 18 amino acids.

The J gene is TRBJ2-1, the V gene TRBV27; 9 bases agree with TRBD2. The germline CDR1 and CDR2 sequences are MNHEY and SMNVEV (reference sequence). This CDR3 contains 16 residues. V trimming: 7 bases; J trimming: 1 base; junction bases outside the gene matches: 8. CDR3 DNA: TGTGCCAGCACCACCGGGCTAGCGGGATCCTACAATGAGCAGTTCTTC. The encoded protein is CASTTGLAGSYNEQFF.

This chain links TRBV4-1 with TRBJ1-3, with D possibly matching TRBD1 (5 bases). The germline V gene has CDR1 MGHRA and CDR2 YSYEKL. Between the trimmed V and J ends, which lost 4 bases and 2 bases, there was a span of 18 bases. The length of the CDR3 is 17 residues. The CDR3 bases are TGCGCCAGCAGCCTGATCCCCCGGGGCAGCCCTGGAAACACCATATATTTT. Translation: CASSLIPRGSPGNTIYF.

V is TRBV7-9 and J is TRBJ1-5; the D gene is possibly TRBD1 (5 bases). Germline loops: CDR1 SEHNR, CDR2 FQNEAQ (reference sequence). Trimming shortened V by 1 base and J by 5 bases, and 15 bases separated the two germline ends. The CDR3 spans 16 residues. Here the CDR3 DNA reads TGTGCCAGCAGCTTAGGGCAGGGCGGGGGTGATCAGCCCCAGCATTTT. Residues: CASSLGQGGGDQPQHF.

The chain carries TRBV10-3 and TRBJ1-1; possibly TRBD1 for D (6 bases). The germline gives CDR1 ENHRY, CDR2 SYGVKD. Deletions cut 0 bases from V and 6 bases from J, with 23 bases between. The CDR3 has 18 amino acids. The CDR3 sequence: CAISESPGRGRGSAEAFF. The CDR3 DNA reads TGTGCCATCAGTGAGTCACCGGGTCGAGGCAGGGGTTCGGCTGAAGCTTTCTTT.

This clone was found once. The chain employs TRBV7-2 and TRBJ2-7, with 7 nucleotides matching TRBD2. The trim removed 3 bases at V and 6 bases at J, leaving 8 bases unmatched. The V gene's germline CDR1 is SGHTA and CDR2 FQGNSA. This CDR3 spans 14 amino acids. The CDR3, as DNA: TGTGCCAGCAGCTTGGCGGGAGAGGATTCCGAGCAGTACTTC. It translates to CASSLAGEDSEQYF.